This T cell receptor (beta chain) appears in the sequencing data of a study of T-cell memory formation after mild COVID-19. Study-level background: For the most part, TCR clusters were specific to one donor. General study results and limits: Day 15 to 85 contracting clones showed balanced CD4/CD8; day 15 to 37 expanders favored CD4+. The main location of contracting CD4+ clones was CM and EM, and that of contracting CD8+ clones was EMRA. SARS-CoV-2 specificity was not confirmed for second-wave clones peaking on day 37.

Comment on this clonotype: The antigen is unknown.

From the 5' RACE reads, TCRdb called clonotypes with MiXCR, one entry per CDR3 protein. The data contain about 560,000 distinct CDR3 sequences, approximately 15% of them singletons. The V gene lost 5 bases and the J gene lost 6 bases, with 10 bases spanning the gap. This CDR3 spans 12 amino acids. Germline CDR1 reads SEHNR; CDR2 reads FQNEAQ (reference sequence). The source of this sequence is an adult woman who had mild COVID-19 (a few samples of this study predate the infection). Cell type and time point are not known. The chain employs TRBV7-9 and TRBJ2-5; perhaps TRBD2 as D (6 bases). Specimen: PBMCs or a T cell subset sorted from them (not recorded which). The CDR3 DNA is TGTGCCAGCAGCCGGGACTCCAAGACCCAGTACTTC. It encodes CASSRDSKTQYF.